Below are 15 T cell receptor beta chains sequenced from a single sample in a study of T cell responses to AZD1222 COVID-19 vaccine. Generated by immunoSEQ multiplex PCR, the TCRdb table keeps only in-frame clones and is missing some. The data hold 150,000 or so clones, with 85% to 90% observed a single time. Specimen: peripheral blood, collected on day 0 of AZD1222 vaccination. These TCRs come from an adult in good health.

The rearrangement joins TRBV5-1 to TRBJ1-2, with TRBD1 matching 10 bases. The CDR3 is made up of 13 amino acids. J was trimmed by 8 bases and V by 4 bases; bases with no gene match: 5. Germline CDR1 SGHRS, CDR2 YFSETQ. The DNA of the CDR3 is TGCGCCAGCAGCAATAAGACAGGGGGCGGCTACACCTTC. This gives the protein CASSNKTGGGYTF.

The chain uses TRBV19 and TRBJ2-7, with 11 bases that match TRBD1. This CDR3 comprises 13 residues. J was trimmed by 7 bases and V by 6 bases; bases with no gene match: 5. The germline V gene encodes CDR1 LNHDA and CDR2 SQIVND (reference sequence). The CDR3 loop reads CASSPDRGREQYF. DNA for the CDR3: TGTGCCAGTAGCCCGGACAGGGGGCGAGAGCAGTACTTC.

The chain has TRBV6-2 or TRBV6-3 and TRBJ2-7; a possible D gene is TRBD2 (6 bases). V was cut by 5 bases and J by 0 bases, with 11 bases left in between. Per germline, CDR1 MNHEY and CDR2 SVGEGT. The CDR3 consists of 14 residues. Here the CDR3 DNA reads TGTGCCAGCAGTATGACTAGAATCTCCTACGAGCAGTACTTC. This gives the protein CASSMTRISYEQYF.

The chain has TRBV5-6 and TRBJ1-1; 9 positions agree with TRBD1. There are 14 residues in the CDR3. J lost 10 bases, V lost 0 bases, and 7 bases had no gene match. Germline V CDR1 and CDR2: SGHDT, YYEEEE. The DNA of the CDR3 is TGTGCCAGCAGCTTGGGGGCACAGGGGGCGGGAGCTTTCTTT. It specifies CASSLGAQGAGAFF.

This clone was seen only a few times. V gene TRBV6-1 combines with J gene TRBJ2-2, with TRBD2 matching over 10 bases. CDR1 and CDR2 (germline): MNHNS, SASEGT. V shed 4 bases, J shed 6 bases, and the junction held 8 bases outside the gene matches. CDR3 length equals 16 residues. The DNA of the CDR3 is TGTGCCAGCAGTGGCCTAGCGGGGGTCGGTTCCGGGGAGCTGTTTTTT. Translation: CASSGLAGVGSGELFF.

This chain uses TRBV28 with TRBJ1-1; D is unresolved. Germline CDR1 and CDR2: MDHEN and SYDVKM. Trimming pared 5 bases from V and 5 bases from J, leaving 9 bases between. The CDR3 sequence is 12 residues long. CDR3 DNA: TGTGCCAGCAGTCGGACCCAAACTGAAGCTTTCTTT. This sequence encodes CASSRTQTEAFF. Full variable domain (remainder filled in from reference TRBV28 and TRBJ1-1): DVKVTQSSRYLVKRTGEKVFLECVQDMDHENMFWYRQDPGLGLRLIYFSYDVKMKEKGDIPEGYSVSREKKERFSLILESASTNQTSMYLCASSRTQTEAFFGQGTRLTVV.

As regards this clone: At one end, the junction sequence differs from germline, possibly due to a read error. The V gene is TRBV7-7, the J gene TRBJ2-5, with 9 bases aligning to TRBD2. The CDR3 runs 16 residues. The germline V gene encodes CDR1 SSHAT and CDR2 FNYEAQ (reference sequence). As DNA, the CDR3 is TGTGCTAGCAGCTTAGCGCTAGCGGGGACCCAAGAGACCCAGTACTTC. Amino acids: CASSLALAGTQETQYF. The whole variable domain, remainder taken from reference TRBV7-7 and TRBJ2-5, is GAGVSQSPRYKVTKRGQDVTLRCDPISSHATLYWYQQALGQGPEFLTYFNYEAQPDKSGLPSDRFSAERPEGSISTLTIQRTEQRDSAMYRCASSLALAGTQETQYFGPGTRLLVL.

The rearrangement uses TRBV13 and TRBJ2-6, with no clear D. CDR3 size: 13 residues. Trimming shortened V by 5 bases and J by 3 bases, and 5 bases separated the two germline ends. Germline values: CDR1 PRHDT, CDR2 FYEKMQ (reference sequence). The CDR3 region has the DNA TGTGCCAGCAGCCTAAGTGGGGCCAACGTCCTGACTTTC. Translated, it gives CASSLSGANVLTF.

V is TRBV11-2 and J is TRBJ1-1; D is undetermined. V lost 0 bases, J lost 1 base, and 6 bases lay in between. The CDR3 runs to 14 residues. Germline V gene lookup returns CDR1 SGHAT and CDR2 FQNNGV. The CDR3, as DNA: TGTGCCAGCAGCTTAGAACCAGCGAACACTGAAGCTTTCTTT. It translates to CASSLEPANTEAFF.

V gene TRBV7-9 combines with J gene TRBJ1-2; D is possibly TRBD1 (5 bases). V was cut by 7 bases and J by 3 bases, with 15 bases left in between. The CDR3 has 14 residues. Germline V gene lookup returns CDR1 SEHNR and CDR2 FQNEAQ (reference sequence). The CDR3 protein is CASKPRDGYYGYTF. The CDR3 region has the DNA TGTGCCAGCAAACCCCGGGACGGATACTATGGCTACACCTTC.

The chain is built from TRBV2 and TRBJ1-4, with D possibly matching TRBD1 (6 bases). The germline V and J ends were trimmed by 7 bases and 0 bases, with 12 bases remaining between them. The CDR3 covers 15 residues. Germline CDR1 and CDR2: SNHLY and FYNNEI. CDR3 loop: CASKLQGATNEKLFF. Here the CDR3 DNA reads TGTGCCAGCAAATTACAGGGTGCAACTAATGAAAAACTGTTTTTT.

CDR3 coding DNA: TGTGCCAGTAGCGCAGGGTATCATGAGCAGTTCTTC. It codes for CASSAGYHEQFF. The chain recombines TRBV19 with TRBJ2-1; D possibly corresponds to TRBD1 (5 bases). Germline CDR1 reads LNHDA; CDR2 reads SQIVND (reference sequence). This CDR3 contains 12 residues. The V and J ends lost 6 bases and 8 bases respectively, with 11 bases between them.

The gene calls are TRBV9 and TRBJ2-3; either TRBD1 or TRBD2 may supply D (5 bases each). The CDR3 is 11 residues long. Per germline, CDR1 SGDLS and CDR2 YYNGEE. The V end was cut by 3 bases, the J end by 6 bases, with 5 bases between. Here the CDR3 reads CASSGGDTQYF. CDR3 in DNA: TGTGCCAGCAGCGGGGGGGATACGCAGTATTTT.

The chain has TRBV3-1 (or the pseudogene TRBV3-2) and TRBJ2-1; unclear D gene. Germline lookup yields CDR1 LGHDT and CDR2 YNNKEL (reference sequence). V dropped 2 bases and J dropped 8 bases, with 4 bases sitting between them. The CDR3 totals 11 residues. The CDR3 DNA is TGTGCCAGCAGCCAACGGGATGAGCAGTTCTTC. It yields the protein CASSQRDEQFF.

The chain joins TRBV6-4 to TRBJ2-2; 10 positions agree with TRBD2. Germline CDR1 reads MRHNA; CDR2 reads SNTAGT. This CDR3 has 18 residues. J was trimmed by 4 bases and V by 6 bases; bases with no gene match: 14. CDR3 DNA sequence: TGTGCCAGCAGGTATACCGGGACTAGCGTTCGGTGCACCGGGGAGCTGTTTTTT. It is translated as CASRYTGTSVRCTGELFF.